Each of the 20 T cell receptor beta chains below was sequenced from the same sample in a study of tumor and adjacent non-tumor tissue in lung cancer (dated by TCRdb to 2016 to 2019). RNA was isolated from bulk, unsorted tissue, and RNA quality was assessed with a NanoDrop ND-1000 and an Agilent 2100. Receptor amplification or capture employed multiplex PCR. Instrument used: Illumina HiSeq 2500. TCRbeta libraries were built by three rounds of nested PCR using primers (Table S4), following protocols modified from ARM-PCR. Through fastp at Q25 and MiXCR, TCRdb rebuilt clones from the public reads, retaining in-frame beta chains. For every CDR3 protein sequence, its rows merge into one entry that carries the most common genes and DNA. For this sample there are approximately 120,000 distinct CDR3 sequences; over 65% appear just once. The ten largest clones add up to roughly 13% of the sample. The sequenced sample was lung tumor tissue. Receptors were obtained from a man aged 25-45 years with non-small cell lung cancer.

Remarks on this clonotype: This may be a read error, as it is one base from a much larger clone. The CDR3 carries no conserved terminal phenylalanine or tryptophan, so it likely arises from a read error. The J gene is TRBJ1-1, the V gene TRBV29-1, with 7 bases matching TRBD1. Trimming took 7 bases from V and 2 from J; bases not matched to a gene: 7. Germline values: CDR1 SQVTM, CDR2 ANQGSEA. The CDR3 totals 13 residues. The CDR3 reads CSARQGFNTEAFY. CDR3 sequence (DNA): TGCAGCGCGAGACAGGGATTTAACACTGAAGCTTTCTAT.

On this clonotype: Because the CDR3 is missing its conserved closing phenylalanine or tryptophan, this is likely a read error. The genes are TRBV11-2 and TRBJ2-7; a weak D match, TRBD1 (5 bases). Germline V gene data show CDR1 as SGHAT and CDR2 as FQNNGV. The CDR3 runs to 16 residues. Deletions cut 4 bases from V and 2 bases from J, with 18 bases between. CDR3 in amino acids: CASSSATALSAYEQYL. The CDR3 DNA is TGTGCCAGCAGCTCTGCGACAGCCCTCAGTGCCTACGAGCAGTACTTA.

A note on this clonotype: Here the CDR3 omits its conserved ending phenylalanine or tryptophan, so a read error is the likely source. The V call is TRBV4-1, the J call TRBJ1-6; D perhaps matches TRBD1 (6 bases). Trimming pared 0 bases from V and 6 bases from J, leaving 9 bases between. Germline assignment: CDR1 MGHRA and CDR2 YSYEKL. This CDR3 has 15 amino acids. The CDR3 DNA reads as TGCGCCAGCAGCCAAGAGGGACATGGTAATTCACCCCTCCACTCT. Translated, it gives CASSQEGHGNSPLHS.

This clonotype was picked up many times. The chain couples TRBV4-1 to TRBJ2-7; perhaps TRBD2 as D (6 bases). The V and J ends lost 2 bases and 0 bases respectively, with 17 bases between them. This CDR3 contains 17 residues. Germline assignment: CDR1 MGHRA and CDR2 YSYEKL. CDR3 nucleotide sequence: TGCGCCAGCAGCCAACCCCGGGCGGGGTCGCCCTCCTACGAGCAGTACTTC. It translates to CASSQPRAGSPSYEQYF.

This rearrangement joins TRBV6-1 to TRBJ1-4; maybe TRBD1 (5 bases). Trimming removed 3 bases from V and 17 bases from J, with 25 bases in between. The V gene's germline CDR1 is MNHNS and CDR2 SASEGT. CDR3 length: 15 residues. The CDR3 DNA reads as TGTGCCAGCAGTGACCACTCAGGGAATAATGAAAATCCATTTTTT. Amino acid sequence: CASSDHSGNNENPFF.

Points on this clonotype: A read error is possible here, since a much larger clone lies one base away. This sequence joins TRBV20-1 and TRBJ1-2, with D uncertain. Germline CDR1 and CDR2: DFQATT and SNEGSKA (reference sequence). The CDR3 contains 15 residues. CDR3 sequence: CSAREPPSANYGYAF. The DNA of the CDR3 is TGCAGTGCTAGAGAGCCACCTTCCGCTAACTATGGCTACGCCTTC.

Comment on this clonotype: A read error is likely, as this CDR3 ends without the conserved phenylalanine or tryptophan. V gene TRBV5-4 combines with J gene TRBJ1-2; TRBD1 aligns across 9 bases. CDR1 is SGHNT, CDR2 YYREEE, per germline (reference sequence). The length of the CDR3 is 13 residues. CDR3 amino acids: CVSRSGTGSGYTL. Written as DNA, the CDR3 is TGTGTCAGCAGGTCCGGGACAGGGAGTGGCTACACCCTC.

As for this clonotype: It may be a read error: a sequence one base away is much more abundant. V is TRBV20-1 and J is TRBJ1-5, with unresolved D. CDR1 is DFQATT and CDR2 is SNEGSKA in the germline V gene (reference sequence). CDR3 length equals 12 residues. CDR3 in amino acids: CSASVGNQPLHF. The CDR3 DNA reads TGCAGTGCTAGCGTGGGCAATCAGCCCCTGCATTTT.

The J gene is TRBJ2-2, the V gene TRBV12-3 or TRBV12-4, with D tentatively TRBD2 (5 bases). Deletions cut 6 bases from V and 6 bases from J, with 14 bases between. CDR3 size: 14 residues. In nucleotides, the CDR3 is TGTGCCAGCAGATGGCAGGTGGAGGCCGGGGAGCTGTTTTTT. It specifies CASRWQVEAGELFF.

The sample holds many counts of this clonotype. The junction does not match germline at one end; this may be a read error. The rearrangement uses TRBV4-1 and TRBJ2-1; D not certain. Per the germline V gene, CDR1 is MGHRA and CDR2 is YSYEKL. This CDR3 contains 15 residues. The CDR3 region has the DNA TGCGCCAGCAGCCAAGATGGACGCTCCCACAATGAGCAGTTCTTC. It specifies CASSQDGRSHNEQFF.

The chain employs TRBV12-3 or TRBV12-4 and TRBJ1-6; TRBD1 is a possible D gene (6 bases). This CDR3 has 14 residues. In DNA, the CDR3 is TGTCTCAGCACTTTAGGGGGGGCGTACTCACCCCTCCACTTT. Protein: CLSTLGGAYSPLHF.

This clonotype showed up just a few times. A much more abundant neighbour one base away suggests this may be a read error. The CDR3 region is CASSQTSVGQETQYF. The CDR3 bases are TGTGCCAGCAGCCAGACTAGCGTGGGCCAAGAGACCCAGTACTTC. V is TRBV4-2 and J is TRBJ2-5, with 8 bases fitting TRBD2. The CDR3 covers 15 residues. V was clipped by 3 bases and J by 1 base; unmatched bases: 4. Germline values: CDR1 LGHNA, CDR2 YNFKEQ.

Note on this clonotype: Since no conserved phenylalanine or tryptophan closes the CDR3, a read error is the likely cause. The rearrangement links TRBV20-1 to TRBJ2-1; TRBD2 matches at 10 bases. The J segment lost 8 bases and the V segment lost 6 bases, leaving 13 bases of the junction unmatched. CDR3 length: 15 amino acids. Germline V CDR1 and CDR2: DFQATT, SNEGSKA (reference sequence). CDR3 nucleotide sequence: TGCAGTGCCCTGACTGGGACTAGCGTTGTCCATGAGCAGTTCTTA. Residues: CSALTGTSVVHEQFL.

The CDR3 protein is CSARDWADGGYTF. Here the CDR3 DNA reads TGCAGTGCTAGAGATTGGGCAGATGGAGGCTACACCTTC. The rearrangement uses TRBV20-1 and TRBJ1-2; D is uncertain. V was pared by 0 bases and J by 8 bases, with 13 bases between. The CDR3 consists of 13 residues. Germline CDR1 reads DFQATT; CDR2 reads SNEGSKA (reference sequence).

Concerning this clonotype itself: A much larger clone differs by one base, so this may be a read error. J is TRBJ2-7 and V is TRBV6-6, with TRBD1 matching over 9 bases. CDR1 MNHNY and CDR2 SVGAGI come from the germline V gene (reference sequence). This CDR3 contains 15 residues. The CDR3 here is CASNYQGQGSYEQYF. The CDR3 region has the DNA TGTGCCAGCAATTACCAAGGACAGGGGTCCTACGAGCAGTACTTC.

Only a few counts were recorded for this clonotype. The chain couples TRBV24-1 to TRBJ2-1; perhaps TRBD2 as D (6 bases). The CDR3 spans 16 residues. Trimming cost V 0 bases and J 3 bases, with 11 bases left between them. Per the germline V gene, CDR1 is KGHDR and CDR2 is SFDVKD. The DNA of the CDR3 is TGTGCCACCAGTGATTTGCGCCCAGCGGGCTACAATGAGCAGTTCTTC. Translation: CATSDLRPAGYNEQFF.

On this clonotype: An end of the junction does not agree with germline; a read error may underlie this. The chain recombines TRBV20-1 with TRBJ2-1; no reliable D call. This CDR3 is built from 14 residues. CDR1 DFQATT and CDR2 SNEGSKA come from the germline V gene (reference sequence). CDR3 coding DNA: TGTAGTGCTAGAACGTCCGCCTCCTACAATGAGCAGCTCTTC. This encodes CSARTSASYNEQLF.

As for this clonotype: A junction boundary mismatches the germline segment, possibly from a read error. As DNA, the CDR3 is TGTGCCAACAGTGAATTTCGGAACACTGAAGCTTTCTTT. It is translated as CANSEFRNTEAFF. The chain joins TRBV6-1 to TRBJ1-1; D gene unclear. The CDR3 has 13 residues. CDR1 MNHNS and CDR2 SASEGT come from the germline V gene.

This clonotype was recorded a few times. The chain links TRBV6-5 to TRBJ2-1, with unresolved D. Germline-derived CDR1 and CDR2 are MNHEY and SVGAGI. Trimming took off 1 base at V and 0 bases at J, with 16 bases between the two ends. The CDR3 extends over 18 amino acids. Written as DNA, the CDR3 is TGTGCCAGCAGTTACTGGGGTGGCGGTACCTCCTCCTACAATGAGCAGTTCTTC. This encodes CASSYWGGGTSSYNEQFF.

Regarding this clonotype: One junction end disagrees with the germline gene, perhaps due to a read error. The genes are TRBV10-3 and TRBJ2-1; possible D gene TRBD2, 7 bases. This CDR3 comprises 16 residues. Germline loops: CDR1 ENHRY, CDR2 SYGVKD. The CDR3 coding sequence is TGTGCCATCAGTGAGAAGGGGGGGAGCTCCTACAATGGGCAGTTCTTC. Encoded protein: CAISEKGGSSYNGQFF.